The 6 T cell receptor beta chains given below trace back to one sample, sequenced in a study of cytomegalovirus exposure and HLA in healthy donors. PCR was performed using 60 Vbeta and 13 Jbeta primers. Only in-frame clones appear in the TCRdb table, and some are missing; sequencing was by immunoSEQ multiplex PCR. The repertoire has roughly 180,000 clones, 82% of them found once; the top ten carry 1.5% to 1.9%. The material sequenced was PBMCs. These receptors were collected from a man aged 40-49 years in good health and CMV-seronegative.

CDR3 sequence: CASRSGGNRGTMKQYF. The CDR3 DNA is TGTGCCAGCAGATCCGGGGGGAACAGGGGGACTATGAAGCAGTACTTC. The chain carries TRBV11-2 and TRBJ2-7; D is possibly TRBD1 (8 bases). CDR1 SGHAT and CDR2 FQNNGV come from the germline V gene. V lost 6 bases and J lost 8, with 26 bases in between. The CDR3 extends over 16 amino acids.

The CDR3 here is CASSRDWTTDTQYF. The CDR3 nucleotides are TGTGCCAGCAGCCGGGACTGGACCACAGATACGCAGTATTTT. The chain employs TRBV11-2 and TRBJ2-3; weak D call: TRBD2 (6 bases). There are 14 residues in the CDR3. Germline V lookup: CDR1 SGHAT, CDR2 FQNNGV. V was cut by 5 bases and J by 2 bases, with 11 bases left in between.

The chain uses TRBV4-1 and TRBJ2-5; possible D gene TRBD1, 6 bases. The CDR3 is 13 amino acids. V gave up 4 bases and J gave up 11 bases, with 17 bases separating them. Germline CDR1 is MGHRA and CDR2 is YSYEKL. CDR3 nucleotides: TGCGCCAGCAGCCTCGATATCAGGGGTGGTCAGTACTTC. Its translation: CASSLDIRGGQYF.

This clone appeared a few times. The sample contains more than one DNA sequence encoding this CDR3. The CDR3, as DNA: TGCAGCTCAGGCAGGAACACTGAAGCTTTCTTT. Translating gives CSSGRNTEAFF. This sequence joins TRBV29-1 and TRBJ1-1; unclear D gene. V was shortened by 8 bases and J by 1 base, with 8 bases between the two germline ends. The CDR3 is 11 amino acids. Germline assignment: CDR1 SQVTM and CDR2 ANQGSEA.

This clone was seen just once. V gene TRBV7-2 combines with J gene TRBJ1-3, with D unclear. The CDR3 covers 13 residues. V gave up 5 bases and J gave up 1 base, with 6 bases separating them. Per the germline V gene, CDR1 is SGHTA and CDR2 is FQGNSA. This chain's CDR3 is CASSAGSGNTIYF. CDR3 DNA: TGTGCCAGCAGCGCGGGGTCTGGAAACACCATATATTTT.

The chain combines TRBV9 with TRBJ2-6, with D uncertain. Per the germline V gene, CDR1 is SGDLS and CDR2 is YYNGEE. The CDR3 covers 18 residues. The V end was cut by 0 bases, the J end by 0 bases, with 13 bases between. The CDR3 coding sequence is TGTGCCAGCAGCGTAGAATCCGGTGCAAGCTCTGGGGCCAACGTCCTGACTTTC. Protein sequence: CASSVESGASSGANVLTF. The full variable domain, its missing parts supplied by reference TRBV9 and TRBJ2-6, is DSGVTQTPKHLITATGQRVTLRCSPRSGDLSVYWYQQSLDQGLQFLIQYYNGEERAKGNILERFSAQQFPDLHSELNLSSLELGDSALYFCASSVESGASSGANVLTFGAGSRLTVL.